This T cell receptor beta chain was observed in a study of T cell repertoires in cytomegalovirus infection. On the study more broadly: Public TCR beta signatures marked donors with CMV infection and the matching HLA.

The study's findings and limits: It was HLA-C-restricted CMV-specific TCR beta clonotypes that dominated the response ex vivo. Summed frequency of shared TCR beta families picked out CMV carriers who also had the relevant HLA.

The germline V gene encodes CDR1 SGDLS and CDR2 YYNGEE. Between the trimmed V and J ends, which lost 2 bases and 5 bases, there was a span of 8 bases. The CDR3 covers 13 residues. This clonotype was found a few times. The target antigen is unknown. TCRdb used MiXCR to reprocess the reads, holding one entry per CDR3 protein. Seen here are about 200,000 distinct CDR3 sequences, nearly 9.5% observed once, and the top ten hold approximately 4.6%. Sequencing was performed on PBMCs. The J gene is TRBJ2-1, the V gene TRBV9, with D uncertain. The receptor was derived from a human donor in good health (CMV status not recorded). Some clones in this sample may be carry-over from other donors' samples. The CDR3 nucleotides are TGTGCCAGCAGCGTTCAGTCCCACAATGAGCAGTTCTTC. This sequence encodes CASSVQSHNEQFF.